This T cell receptor beta chain was observed in a study of radiation and T cells in renal cell carcinoma. As for the study in general: Nephrectomy followed 15 Gy stereotactic body radiation by 4 weeks.

For this clone: The target antigen is unknown.

Measured with immunoSEQ multiplex PCR; TCRdb has only the in-frame clones, and not every one. The repertoire holds roughly 140,000 clones, with about 91% as singletons. Points from the study as a whole: In blood, top tumor clones expanded by 2 weeks, shrinking by 4. Without pretreatment biopsies, baseline tumor clonotype presence was undetermined.

Regarding time point: blood 2 weeks post-SBRT. Sample treatment: 15 Gy SBRT to primary tumor, nephrectomy 4 weeks later. Serial blood draws occurred at baseline and 2 and 4 weeks post-SBRT. The sequence came from a woman in her forties or fifties with renal cell carcinoma. This sample comprised blood, obtained from a patient whose treatment included radiotherapy and nephrectomy.

The CDR3 region is CASSLGAYEQYF. The CDR3 DNA reads TGCGCCAGCAGCCTGGGGGCCTACGAGCAGTACTTC. J is TRBJ2-7 and V is TRBV5-1; D tentatively fits TRBD1 or TRBD2 (5 bases each). CDR3 length: 12 residues. V lost 4 bases and J lost 2, with 7 bases in between. The germline V gene has CDR1 SGHRS and CDR2 YFSETQ.